The rows below give T cell receptor beta chains drawn from one sample of a study of cytomegalovirus exposure and HLA in healthy donors. Libraries were prepared by immunoSEQ multiplex PCR; TCRdb keeps only in-frame clonotypes and omits some of them. The sample has approximately 87,000 clones, approximately 84% seen once; the top ten hold around 5.2%. The sample comprised PBMCs. The receptors derive from a woman aged 18-30 years in good health and CMV-seropositive. CDR3s include the opening cysteine and the closing phenylalanine or tryptophan. D genes are given only for firm matches. Some rows mark clone size as missing; the rest say once, few, many or name a class of expanded clone.

TRBJ1-1,TRBV7-2,NA,NA,CASSPGGEAFF
TRBJ1-4,TRBV5-1,TRBD1,NA,CASSLLPAGGNEKLFF
TRBJ2-7,TRBV7-9,TRBD2,NA,CASSPRGTSGIYEQYF
TRBJ2-5,TRBV2,TRBD1,NA,CASSPDRVEETQYF
TRBJ1-1,TRBV6-4,NA,NA,CASQASPGFTEAFF
TRBJ2-3,TRBV10-3,TRBD2,NA,CAIGTSVDTQYF
TRBJ2-3,TRBV2,TRBD1,NA,CASRGQGGGTQYF
TRBJ1-2,TRBV13,TRBD1,NA,CASSLGRTGTYGYTF
TRBJ1-5,TRBV19,TRBD1,NA,CATEDRSGQPQHF
TRBJ2-3,TRBV15,NA,NA,CATSRDTVETQYF
TRBJ2-5,TRBV7-3,TRBD1,NA,CASSWTGGQETQYF
TRBJ1-1,TRBV28,NA,NA,CASSSGFWTEAFF
TRBJ2-2,TRBV19,NA,NA,CAIGAESNTGELFF
TRBJ2-3,TRBV5-1,TRBD2,NA,CASSPREEGTQYF
TRBJ1-2,TRBV9,NA,NA,CASSVVTQAVAYGYTF
TRBJ2-7,TRBV5-6,NA,NA,CASSLWASSYEQYF
TRBJ1-1,TRBV6-1,TRBD1,NA,CASRATGLGAEAFF
TRBJ2-1,TRBV30,NA,NA,CAWSPGTSAEQFF
TRBJ2-7,TRBV9,NA,NA,CASSVDRGGYEQYF
TRBJ1-5,TRBV6-1,TRBD1,NA,CASSAHGTANQPQHF
TRBJ1-2,TRBV6-1,NA,NA,CASSELRGFGYTF
TRBJ2-1,TRBV5-1,TRBD2,NA,CASSFGTSGRTSSYNEQFF
TRBJ1-1,TRBV20-1,NA,NA,CSAFTGTEAFF
TRBJ2-1,TRBV7-7,TRBD2,once,CASSLLPGGSDNEQFF
TRBJ2-1,TRBV29-1,TRBD2,few,CSVDGTSGGGYNEQFF
TRBJ1-1,TRBV6-1,TRBD1,NA,CASRTGQGGPEAFF
TRBJ2-1,TRBV25-1,NA,NA,CASSPPASPHVSYNEQFF
TRBJ1-1,TRBV5-1,NA,NA,CASSFSGNTEAFF
TRBJ2-1,TRBV19,TRBD1,NA,CASSVDRAFLVYNEQFF
TRBJ1-1,TRBV7-9,TRBD1,NA,CASSHTGGKTEAFF
TRBJ1-5,TRBV2,NA,NA,CASSGGGAGNQPQHF
TRBJ2-3,TRBV29-1,TRBD2,NA,CSAGAGGRTDTQYF
TRBJ2-5,TRBV5-6,TRBD2,NA,CASSFRLLAGGPGVETQYF
TRBJ2-1,TRBV27,NA,NA,CAIRRAGSGRNEQFF
TRBJ2-1,TRBV29-1,NA,NA,CSVEAPYSEQFF
TRBJ2-2,TRBV6-5,NA,NA,CASSYRGSALFF
TRBJ2-1,TRBV27,TRBD2,once,CASSVRLAGANNNEQFF
TRBJ1-1,TRBV18,NA,NA,CASRVGGNTEAFF
TRBJ2-7,TRBV7-8,NA,NA,CASSPLPGAGEGYEQYF
TRBJ1-5,TRBV29-1,TRBD1,NA,CSVSQGDRNQPQHF
TRBJ2-5,TRBV19,TRBD2,NA,CASKLAGDSSETQYF
TRBJ1-1,TRBV25-1,NA,NA,CASSEMEANTEAFF
TRBJ1-1,TRBV7-9,NA,NA,CASSPAGYEAFF
TRBJ1-3,TRBV11-2,NA,NA,CASSLYYRGNTIYF
TRBJ1-1,TRBV14,NA,few,CASSQGPEAFF
TRBJ1-3,TRBV28,NA,NA,CASSLQTGLGTIYF
TRBJ1-1,TRBV7-6,TRBD1,NA,CASSLWAQGTGGTEAFF
TRBJ2-3,TRBV5-1,TRBD2,NA,CASSSRLAGVVDTQYF
TRBJ1-5,TRBV6-5,TRBD1,once,CASRRDRSLDQPQHF
TRBJ1-1,TRBV18,TRBD1,NA,CASSMDRVAEAFF
TRBJ1-1,TRBV7-9,NA,few,CASSLGQGTTEAFF
TRBJ2-2,TRBV15,TRBD1,NA,CATSYSISTGESGELFF
TRBJ2-7,TRBV5-4,NA,NA,CASREDPRGMNYEQYF
TRBJ1-2,TRBV5-6,NA,NA,CASSLDRVGGYTF
TRBJ2-7,TRBV7-9,NA,NA,CASKRHTAVSYEQYF
TRBJ2-7,TRBV4-1,TRBD1,NA,CASSLEGTGGHYEQYF
TRBJ1-1,TRBV30,NA,NA,CAWSVERWRGNTEAFF